The clone carrying this T cell receptor (beta chain) was picked up a small number of times. The antigen is not known. The second PCR ran roughly 7 to 12 cycles with a sample-barcoded 5' primer and J-beta primers. From the 5' RACE reads, TCRdb called clonotypes with MiXCR, one entry per CDR3 protein. The sample has approximately 1.5 million distinct CDR3 sequences; about 31% are singletons. Extraction of total RNA produced a minimum of 5.5 micrograms from each sample. The sample is drawn from a study of blood T cells in healthy people across ages. About the research overall: Template switching caught about one barcoded beta molecule for each two T cells. Study findings and constraints: It was held that diversity estimates obtained from one million T cells represented underestimates. TCR beta diversity correlated strongly with naive T cell percentage.

The source material was blood. This TCR was recovered from a woman aged 25 to 39 in good health.

The CDR3 nucleotides are TGTGCCAGCACCGTTCGACAGGTTCTAGGCAATGAGCAGTTCTTC. The encoded protein is CASTVRQVLGNEQFF. This sequence joins TRBV11-2 and TRBJ2-1; a possible D gene is TRBD1 (6 bases). Germline CDR1 is SGHAT and CDR2 is FQNNGV. The CDR3 consists of 15 residues. Trimming pared 7 bases from V and 6 bases from J, leaving 19 bases between.